This entry lists 18 T cell receptor beta chains sequenced from one sample in a study of T-cell memory formation after mild COVID-19 (dated by TCRdb to 2020 to 2022). The library relied on 5' RACE. Sequencing relied on an Illumina NovaSeq 6000. TCRdb reanalyzed the raw reads on its own, using fastp at Q25 for trimming and MiXCR for clone calling, and kept in-frame beta chains. Each entry is one CDR3 protein sequence, shown with its most common DNA and genes. The sample table holds under 250,000 distinct CDR3 sequences, of which 10% were seen once. 3% of the sample belongs to the ten largest clones. Sequenced: PBMCs or a T cell subset sorted from them (not recorded which). The receptors shown here come from a man aged 18 to 29 who had mild COVID-19 (a few samples of this study predate the infection). The sample titles of this study are shuffled in the database, so cell type and time point are left out; the donor was told from shared clones.

This clonotype showed up just a few times. The chain combines TRBV6-2 or TRBV6-3 with TRBJ1-5; D is ambiguous. The V gene lost 0 bases and the J gene lost 7 bases, with 10 bases spanning the gap. Germline V gene lookup returns CDR1 MNHEY and CDR2 SVGEGT. The CDR3 sequence is 14 residues long. CDR3 sequence (DNA): TGTGCCAGCAGTTACTCGAATGCTCAGCAGCCCCAGCATTTT. Its translation is CASSYSNAQQPQHF.

Many counts were recorded for this clonotype. This chain connects TRBV7-2 to TRBJ2-3; tentative D call: TRBD2 (5 bases). The germline CDR1 and CDR2 sequences are SGHTA and FQGNSA. This CDR3 region has 16 residues. Trimming took off 0 bases at V and 2 bases at J, with 12 bases between the two ends. The CDR3 DNA reads TGTGCCAGCAGCTTAGCGTGGCTAGCAGCCACAGATACGCAGTATTTT. Its protein product is CASSLAWLAATDTQYF.

This clonotype has just a few counts. The chain employs TRBV20-1 and TRBJ2-1, with D perhaps being TRBD1 or TRBD2 (5 bases each). The CDR3 totals 14 residues. V was cut by 5 bases and J by 2 bases, with 13 bases left in between. Looked up from germline, CDR1 is DFQATT and CDR2 is SNEGSKA (reference sequence). CDR3 sequence (DNA): TGCAGTGCTGGGGCGGGTGCCCCCTACAATGAGCAGTTCTTC. Residues: CSAGAGAPYNEQFF.

The chain links TRBV7-9 to TRBJ1-4, with D tentatively TRBD1 (5 bases). CDR1 and CDR2 (germline): SEHNR, FQNEAQ (reference sequence). V shed 4 bases and J shed 5 bases, with 17 bases lying between them. This CDR3 has 16 residues. This CDR3 reads CASSSRGDPGNEKLFF. CDR3 sequence (DNA): TGTGCCAGCAGCTCCAGAGGGGACCCCGGGAATGAAAAACTGTTTTTT.

The V and J genes are TRBV5-1 and TRBJ1-2; D is undetermined. The ends were cut back, 3 bases at V and 5 bases at J, with 11 bases in the middle. Germline V gene data show CDR1 as SGHRS and CDR2 as YFSETQ. CDR3 length: 13 residues. The CDR3 sequence is CASSSPAVYGYTF. The CDR3 coding sequence is TGCGCCAGCAGCTCTCCTGCGGTTTATGGCTACACCTTC.

This chain links TRBV5-5 with TRBJ1-6; possible D gene TRBD1, 5 bases. Germline loops: CDR1 SGHKS, CDR2 YYEKEE (reference sequence). V lost 0 bases and J lost 9, with 10 bases in between. The length of the CDR3 is 14 residues. Here the CDR3 reads CASSLAGQGSPLHF. As DNA, the CDR3 is TGTGCCAGCAGCTTGGCCGGTCAGGGTTCACCCCTCCACTTT.

This rearrangement joins TRBV20-1 to TRBJ1-2; weak D call: TRBD1 (6 bases). The CDR3 totals 14 residues. The germline V and J ends were trimmed by 3 bases and 2 bases, with 13 bases remaining between them. The germline CDR1 and CDR2 sequences are DFQATT and SNEGSKA (reference sequence). The CDR3 DNA reads TGCAGTGCTAGGGGGACAAGAGAAAACTATGGCTACACCTTC. Protein product: CSARGTRENYGYTF.

This clonotype was counted many times. The chain combines TRBV19 with TRBJ2-5; 9 bases are shared with TRBD2. Germline-derived CDR1 and CDR2 are LNHDA and SQIVND (reference sequence). Trimming removed 8 bases from V and 0 bases from J; junction bases left unmatched: 4. The CDR3 length is 14 residues. CDR3 residues: CASGTSFYQETQYF. The CDR3 DNA reads as TGTGCCAGTGGGACTAGCTTCTACCAAGAGACCCAGTACTTC.

The chain carries TRBV19 and TRBJ1-2; TRBD1 aligns across 9 bases. Germline lookup yields CDR1 LNHDA and CDR2 SQIVND (reference sequence). With 5 bases clipped from V and 9 bases from J, the junction kept 7 bases outside the gene matches. The CDR3 totals 13 residues. In DNA form, the CDR3 reads TGTGCCAGTAGTGAACGGGACAGGGATCGCTACACCTTC. It specifies CASSERDRDRYTF.

The rearrangement joins TRBV12-3 or TRBV12-4 to TRBJ2-1; D call uncertain. V shed 6 bases and J shed 15 bases, with 24 bases lying between them. The CDR3 length is 14 residues. The CDR3 is CASSSPGISSPRFF. CDR3 nucleotides: TGTGCCAGCAGCTCTCCGGGTATATCCTCCCCCCGGTTCTTC.

This clonotype was counted ten times or more. The chain links TRBV7-3 to TRBJ2-3; 12 bases line up with TRBD2. The germline V gene encodes CDR1 SGHTA and CDR2 FQGTGA. CDR3 length equals 19 residues. The J segment lost 2 bases and the V segment lost 1 base, leaving 10 bases of the junction unmatched. Here the CDR3 DNA reads TGTGCCAGCAGCTTAAACAGGCCCGGACTAGCGGGGAACACAGATACGCAGTATTTT. Its translation: CASSLNRPGLAGNTDTQYF. The full variable domain, its missing parts supplied by reference TRBV7-3 and TRBJ2-3, is GAGVSQTPSNKVTEKGKYVELRCDPISGHTALYWYRQSLGQGPEFLIYFQGTGAADDSGLPNDRFFAVRPEGSVSTLKIQRTERGDSAVYLCASSLNRPGLAGNTDTQYFGPGTRLTVL.

The rearrangement joins TRBV7-9 to TRBJ1-1, with D possibly being TRBD1 (6 bases). The germline V gene has CDR1 SEHNR and CDR2 FQNEAQ (reference sequence). CDR3 length equals 15 residues. The V end lost 3 bases, the J end lost 0 bases, and 11 bases lay between the germline ends. CDR3: CASSFGGLVNTEAFF. The CDR3 nucleotides are TGTGCCAGCAGCTTCGGGGGCCTCGTGAACACTGAAGCTTTCTTT.

The chain is built from TRBV4-3 and TRBJ2-5; TRBD1 aligns across 9 bases. CDR3 length: 15 residues. The V segment lost 4 bases and the J segment 4 bases; nucleotides outside the gene matches: 7. Germline V CDR1 and CDR2: LGHNA, YSLEER. The CDR3 region has the DNA TGCGCCAGCAGCCTTGAACCGGGACAGGGAGAGACCCAGTACTTC. Translating gives CASSLEPGQGETQYF.

This chain links TRBV5-1 with TRBJ2-2; 8 nucleotides align to TRBD2. Germline V gene data show CDR1 as SGHRS and CDR2 as YFSETQ. Trimming cost V 4 bases and J 1 base; bases outside gene matches: 6. The CDR3 consists of 16 residues. The CDR3 nucleotides read TGCGCCAGCAGCCAACTAGCGGCCTTGAACACCGGGGAGCTGTTTTTT. Translation gives CASSQLAALNTGELFF.

This clonotype was seen a few times. V usage is TRBV15 and J usage is TRBJ2-3; 8 bases are a match to TRBD2. Germline V gene data show CDR1 as LNHNV and CDR2 as YYDKDF (reference sequence). This CDR3 comprises 15 residues. V shed 8 bases and J 5 bases; nucleotides not matched to a gene: 12. CDR3 bases: TGTGCCACCGCTGGGAGCGGGGGCCCCGGAGATACGCAGTATTTT. Amino acid sequence: CATAGSGGPGDTQYF.

This clonotype was picked up many times. The chain is built from TRBV7-2 and TRBJ2-2; 10 bases line up with TRBD2. Germline CDR1 and CDR2: SGHTA and FQGNSA. The CDR3 loop spans 15 amino acids. Trimming took 3 bases from V and 5 from J; bases not matched to a gene: 3. CDR3 DNA: TGTGCCAGCAGCTTCAGCGGGGGGGTTACCGGGGAGCTGTTTTTT. Its translation: CASSFSGGVTGELFF.

A few counts support this clonotype. This rearrangement joins TRBV20-1 to TRBJ2-3; D ambiguous. V lost 6 bases to trimming and J lost 6 bases, with 16 bases between them. The CDR3 has 13 amino acids. CDR1 is DFQATT and CDR2 is SNEGSKA in the germline V gene (reference sequence). The CDR3 sequence: CSAPMGLGDTQYF. The CDR3 DNA reads TGCAGTGCCCCGATGGGTTTAGGGGATACGCAGTATTTT.

The CDR3 nucleotides are TGTGCCAGCAGCATCGACAGGTCCCAGCCCCAGCATTTT. This translates into CASSIDRSQPQHF. The rearrangement links TRBV7-3 to TRBJ1-5, with TRBD1 as a possible D gene (6 bases). The V end lost 5 bases, the J end lost 7 bases, and 12 bases lay between the germline ends. CDR3 length: 13 residues. The germline V gene encodes CDR1 SGHTA and CDR2 FQGTGA.